The 5 T cell receptor beta chains listed next were all sequenced from one sample in a study of OX40 agonist ivuxolimab in advanced cancers. Data came from immunoSEQ multiplex PCR; TCRdb stores just in-frame clones and leaves some out. The table records around 70,000 clones, around 83% of them present only once. The source was CD4+ or CD8+ T cells sorted from blood, collected in a trial of the OX40 agonist ivuxolimab. Source of these receptors: an adult with an advanced solid tumor such as melanoma, head and neck, liver or kidney cancer.

The V gene is TRBV6-5, the J gene TRBJ2-7; 8 bases line up with TRBD2. This CDR3 has 14 amino acids. Germline CDR1 MNHEY, CDR2 SVGAGI. V lost 5 bases to trimming and J lost 9 bases; unmatched junction nucleotides: 12. CDR3 DNA: TGTGCCAGCAGTCCTCGGGGGGGAGTGAGCGGGCAGTACTTC. It yields the protein CASSPRGGVSGQYF.

The rearrangement uses TRBV13 and TRBJ2-7; TRBD2 aligns across 9 bases. V dropped 4 bases and J dropped 3; count of bases not matched to a gene: 7. CDR1 is PRHDT and CDR2 is FYEKMQ in the germline V gene (reference sequence). This CDR3 is built from 15 residues. The CDR3 DNA reads TGTGCCAGCAGCTCAGGGACTAGCAGGGTCTACGAGCAGTACTTC. Its protein is CASSSGTSRVYEQYF. The whole variable domain, remainder taken from reference TRBV13 and TRBJ2-7, is AAGVIQSPRHLIKEKRETATLKCYPIPRHDTVYWYQQGPGQDPQFLISFYEKMQSDKGSIPDRFSAQQFSDYHSELNMSSLELGDSALYFCASSSGTSRVYEQYFGPGTRLTVT.

The chain combines TRBV19 with TRBJ2-1; the D gene is possibly TRBD2 (5 bases). Per the germline V gene, CDR1 is LNHDA and CDR2 is SQIVND (reference sequence). The length of the CDR3 is 17 residues. Between the trimmed V and J ends, which lost 3 bases and 0 bases, there was a span of 15 bases. CDR3 sequence (DNA): TGTGCCAGTAGTATTGGCGGGTCGCTTAGCTCCTACAATGAGCAGTTCTTC. Translated, it gives CASSIGGSLSSYNEQFF.

The count of this clone is one. The genes are TRBV30 and TRBJ2-5, with 9 bases identical to TRBD2. Germline CDR1 GTSNPN, CDR2 SVGIG (reference sequence). Trimming removed 2 bases from V and 5 bases from J; junction bases left unmatched: 6. The CDR3 spans 14 residues. The CDR3 DNA reads as TGTGCCTGGAGTTTAGCGGGAGTCGGTGAGACCCAGTACTTC. Translated: CAWSLAGVGETQYF. The variable domain in full, completed from reference TRBV30 and TRBJ2-5, reads SQTIHQWPATLVQPVGSPLSLECTVEGTSNPNLYWYRQAAGRGLQLLFYSVGIGQISSEVPQNLSASRPQDRQFILSSKKLLLSDSGFYLCAWSLAGVGETQYFGPGTRLLVL.

The genes are TRBV4-3 and TRBJ2-3; D gene ambiguous. The V end lost 0 bases, the J end lost 0 bases, and 10 bases lay between the germline ends. The CDR3 sequence is 16 residues long. Germline V lookup: CDR1 LGHNA, CDR2 YSLEER. CDR3 region: CASSQDRLTSTDTQYF. The CDR3 DNA follows: TGCGCCAGCAGCCAAGATCGGTTAACGAGCACAGATACGCAGTATTTT.